This T cell receptor (beta chain) is from a study of glioma-infiltrating T cells after dendritic cell vaccination. Germline CDR1 and CDR2: SGHRS and YFSETQ. The CDR3 has 12 residues. Trimming left V 4 bases short and J 5 bases short, with 8 bases between. Libraries were prepared by immunoSEQ multiplex PCR; TCRdb keeps only in-frame clonotypes and omits some of them. The sample records roughly 60,000 clones, about 83% being singletons. The time point denotes: after dendritic cell vaccination, including at tumor progression/relapse. The chain links TRBV5-1 to TRBJ2-3; D is uncertain. The source is a human donor with glioblastoma. Sequencing was performed on blood, taken after dendritic cell vaccination. CDR3 loop: CASSPTRDTQYF. Written as DNA, the CDR3 is TGCGCCAGCAGCCCGACTCGAGATACGCAGTATTTT. The whole variable domain, filled in from reference TRBV5-1 and TRBJ2-3, reads KAGVTQTPRYLIKTRGQQVTLSCSPISGHRSVSWYQQTPGQGLQFLFEYFSETQRNKGNFPGRFSGRQFSNSRSEMNVSTLELGDSALYLCASSPTRDTQYFGPGTRLTVL.